A single sample gave rise to the 17 T cell receptor beta chains below, sequenced in a study of T cell responses to AZD1222 COVID-19 vaccine (dated by TCRdb to the early 2020s). The time point label corresponds to: baseline before first vaccination. Library prep was done by the immunoSEQ multiplex PCR assay. TCRdb re-hosts the immuneACCESS table, in-frame sequences only. Its copies lack some clones; in the studies checked, an unresolved V gene accounts for under half of them, and the cause for the rest is not known. This sample comprises more than 120,000 clones, 93% of them detected only once. Of the sample, roughly 4.9% falls within the top ten clones. The source material was peripheral blood, sampled on day 0 of AZD1222 vaccination. All receptors derive from an adult in good health.

The chain has TRBV19 and TRBJ1-2; maybe TRBD1 (5 bases). Germline assignment: CDR1 LNHDA and CDR2 SQIVND (reference sequence). V lost 3 bases and J 3 bases, leaving 11 bases between the germline ends. The CDR3 consists of 14 residues. CDR3 coding DNA: TGTGCCAGTAGTATCCTCCAGACAGACTATGGCTACACCTTC. Translating gives CASSILQTDYGYTF.

CDR3 sequence: CAWVGDTGVSGNTIYF. CDR3 nucleotide sequence: TGTGCCTGGGTAGGGGATACAGGCGTCTCTGGAAACACCATATATTTT. This chain uses TRBV30 with TRBJ1-3; TRBD1 might be the D (5 bases). CDR1 and CDR2 from the germline V gene are GTSNPN and SVGIG (reference sequence). V shed 5 bases and J shed 0 bases, with 17 bases lying between them. This CDR3 is built from 16 residues.

The CDR3 DNA follows: TGTGCCAGCAGTCGACCGGGAAAAAACAACAATGAGCAGTTCTTC. This gives the protein CASSRPGKNNNEQFF. The chain couples TRBV28 to TRBJ2-1, with D maybe TRBD2 (5 bases). The CDR3 is 15 residues long. CDR1 and CDR2 (germline): MDHEN, SYDVKM. V lost 5 bases, J lost 5 bases, and 16 bases lay in between.

The chain carries TRBV27 and TRBJ2-7; no clear D. This CDR3 spans 11 amino acids. Germline CDR1 reads MNHEY; CDR2 reads SMNVEV (reference sequence). In DNA form, the CDR3 reads TGTACAACAAAGAACTCCTACGAGCAGTACTTC. The encoded protein is CTTKNSYEQYF.

The CDR3 DNA reads as TGTGCCAGCAGCTTGGGATCTGGAGCAGATACGCAGTATTTT. Its protein product is CASSLGSGADTQYF. This chain joins TRBV5-5 and TRBJ2-3, with unresolved D. V lost 0 bases and J 4 bases, leaving 9 bases between the germline ends. The CDR3 sequence is 14 residues long. Germline V gene lookup returns CDR1 SGHKS and CDR2 YYEKEE (reference sequence).

This clone was observed a few times. At one boundary the junction diverges from the germline segment, which might be a read error. The V call is TRBV11-2, the J call TRBJ1-1; TRBD1 might be the D (5 bases). CDR1 is SGHAT and CDR2 is FQNNGV in the germline V gene. The CDR3 contains 14 residues. As DNA, the CDR3 is TGTGCCAGCACCGGGACTCGAGTGAATACTGAAGCTTTCTTT. Translating gives CASTGTRVNTEAFF.

The chain carries TRBV15 and TRBJ1-5; weak D call: TRBD1 (5 bases). The CDR3 has 14 amino acids. Germline V gene data show CDR1 as LNHNV and CDR2 as YYDKDF (reference sequence). V was shortened by 0 bases and J by 5 bases, with 8 bases between the two germline ends. CDR3 in DNA: TGTGCCACCAGCAGAGACAGGGTCTATCAGCCCCAGCATTTT. This gives the protein CATSRDRVYQPQHF.

This clone showed up just once. V gene TRBV7-3 combines with J gene TRBJ1-6, with D hard to call. V was pared by 4 bases and J by 7 bases, with 8 bases between. The CDR3 length is 13 residues. Germline assignment: CDR1 SGHTA and CDR2 FQGTGA. As DNA, the CDR3 is TGTGCCAGCAGCTCTACCGGGAATTCACCCCTCCACTTT. It encodes CASSSTGNSPLHF.

V usage is TRBV10-3 and J usage is TRBJ2-7; TRBD2 matches 10 bases. Losses at the gene ends were 2 bases for V and 7 bases for J; bases not matched to a gene: 8. The CDR3 loop spans 15 amino acids. Per germline, CDR1 ENHRY and CDR2 SYGVKD. The CDR3 nucleotides are TGTGCCATCAGTGAGAAAGCGGGGGGGCCGGGAGAGCAGTACTTC. Protein sequence: CAISEKAGGPGEQYF.

This clone was recorded only once. CDR3 nucleotides: TGTGCCCCCCACGGGAGCCCAGATGGAGAGACCCAGTACTTC. Translating gives CAPHGSPDGETQYF. The chain has TRBV24-1 and TRBJ2-5; D is perhaps TRBD2 (6 bases). Germline V gene data show CDR1 as KGHDR and CDR2 as SFDVKD. The ends were cut back, 12 bases at V and 4 bases at J, with 20 bases in the middle. This CDR3 is 14 amino acids long.

This CDR3 reads CASRVTADYGYTF. The CDR3 bases are TGTGCCAGCAGAGTCACAGCAGACTATGGCTACACCTTC. The V gene is TRBV2, the J gene TRBJ1-2; D unclear. CDR3 length: 13 residues. V was trimmed by 6 bases and J by 3 bases, leaving 11 bases between them. Germline loops: CDR1 SNHLY, CDR2 FYNNEI.

The V and J genes are TRBV12-3 or TRBV12-4 and TRBJ2-1, with D possibly TRBD2 on 6 matching bases. Between the trimmed V and J ends, which lost 4 bases and 7 bases, there was a span of 11 bases. This CDR3 comprises 13 residues. CDR3 protein: CASSYGTPNEQFF. CDR3 nucleotide sequence: TGTGCCAGCAGTTACGGGACTCCGAATGAGCAGTTCTTC.

The chain has TRBV9 and TRBJ1-2; tentative D call: TRBD1 (5 bases). Deletions cut 2 bases from V and 4 bases from J, with 15 bases between. Germline V gives CDR1 SGDLS, CDR2 YYNGEE. This CDR3 has 15 amino acids. CDR3 region: CASSVEGSLPYGYTF. As DNA, the CDR3 is TGTGCCAGCAGCGTTGAGGGGTCCCTACCCTATGGCTACACCTTC.

This clone was seen a handful of times. The chain's CDR3 is CASSLGDRDHVGELFF. As DNA, the CDR3 is TGCGCCAGCAGCTTGGGTGACAGGGACCACGTTGGGGAGCTGTTTTTT. The chain uses TRBV5-1 and TRBJ2-2; 7 nucleotides agree with TRBD1. The CDR3 is 16 residues long. The ends lost 0 bases at V and 8 bases at J; junction bases unmatched: 10. CDR1 SGHRS and CDR2 YFSETQ come from the germline V gene. Drawing the rest from reference TRBV5-1 and TRBJ2-2, the complete variable domain is KAGVTQTPRYLIKTRGQQVTLSCSPISGHRSVSWYQQTPGQGLQFLFEYFSETQRNKGNFPGRFSGRQFSNSRSEMNVSTLELGDSALYLCASSLGDRDHVGELFFGEGSRLTVL.

The chain is built from TRBV27 and TRBJ1-2, with D possibly TRBD1 on 5 matching bases. V shed 0 bases and J shed 5 bases, with 13 bases lying between them. CDR1 is MNHEY, CDR2 SMNVEV, per germline (reference sequence). The CDR3 is 15 residues long. The CDR3 spells CASSLSLGVRYGYTF. The CDR3 DNA is TGTGCCAGCAGTTTATCCCTAGGGGTTAGGTATGGCTACACCTTC.

This clone has a single count. The junction differs from germline at one of its ends, possibly a read error. The chain has TRBV14 and TRBJ2-7; D unclear. The CDR3 is 12 residues long. CDR1 is SGHDN, CDR2 FVKESK, per germline. Here the CDR3 DNA reads TGTGCCAGCAGCCCCCTCTCCTCCGAGCAGTACTTC. It is translated as CASSPLSSEQYF.

The chain couples TRBV6-5 to TRBJ2-7, with 7 bases aligning to TRBD2. The CDR3 has 14 residues. The V gene's germline CDR1 is MNHEY and CDR2 SVGAGI. The V and J ends lost 0 bases and 2 bases, in that order; junction bases with no gene match: 1. The CDR3 nucleotides are TGTGCCAGCAGTTACTCGGGGACTACCTACGAGCAGTACTTC. Amino acid sequence: CASSYSGTTYEQYF.